The present entry profiles one TCR beta chain with its context. Germline assignment: CDR1 SGHAT and CDR2 FQNNGV. V lost 1 base and J lost 2; bases outside the gene matches: 5. The CDR3 has 17 amino acids. Time point defined: peripheral blood 6 weeks after treatment start. Patients had urothelial carcinoma that was locally advanced or metastatic. The data belong to a study of PD-L1 blockade in urothelial cancer. Study at large: Treatment start was followed by blood analysis at 3 weeks (second dose) and again at 6 weeks.

Clones were read by immunoSEQ multiplex PCR, and TCRdb kept only the in-frame ones, dropping some. The sample carries 90,000 to 130,000 clones, around 93% recorded once. Sample: PBMCs, taken around atezolizumab (anti-PD-L1) treatment. This clonotype originated in a man aged 55-75 years with urothelial cancer. This sequence joins TRBV11-2 and TRBJ2-3; 11 bases map to TRBD2. CDR3 in amino acids: CASSLVGTSGLTDTQYF. DNA for the CDR3: TGTGCCAGCAGCTTAGTCGGGACTAGCGGTCTCACAGATACGCAGTATTTT.